These T cell receptor beta chains were read from a single sample in a study of blood T cell repertoires in COVID-19. The assay was immunoSEQ multiplex PCR, and TCRdb's table has in-frame clones only and misses some. This table holds just over 300,000 clones, 85% to 90% found once. The specimen was PBMCs or T cells enriched from blood (not recorded which). Source of these receptors: a woman between 18 and 29 years old with acute COVID-19. Both conserved end residues are part of each CDR3. A D gene is named only where the DNA matches it firmly. Rows give clone size only sometimes, using once, few, many, or a class for an expanded clone.

>.|.|TRBV19|TRBJ1-4
CASNPQGPNEKLFF
TGTGCCAGTAACCCACAGGGCCCTAATGAAAAACTGTTTTTT
>.|TRBD1|TRBV10-2|TRBJ2-2
CASITGVGTGELFF
TGCGCCAGCATCACAGGGGTAGGGACCGGGGAGCTGTTTTTT
>.|TRBD1|TRBV14|TRBJ1-2
CASSRDRGQLNYGYTF
TGTGCCAGCAGTCGCGACAGGGGGCAGTTGAACTATGGCTACACCTTC
>.|TRBD1|TRBV11-2|TRBJ2-3
CASSLRGQGSTDTQYF
TGTGCCAGCAGCTTAAGGGGACAGGGGAGCACAGATACGCAGTATTTT
>.|TRBD2|TRBV3-1/TRBV3-2|TRBJ2-3
CASSQVIREGSTDTQYF
TGTGCCAGCAGCCAAGTAATACGGGAGGGTAGCACAGATACGCAGTATTTT
>.|.|TRBV6-5|TRBJ1-5
CASGPVRGNQPQHF
TGTGCCAGTGGTCCTGTACGGGGAAATCAGCCCCAGCATTTT
>.|.|TRBV20-1|TRBJ2-1
CSASPASSYNEQFF
TGCAGTGCTAGTCCGGCTAGCTCCTACAATGAGCAGTTCTTC
>.|.|TRBV27|TRBJ2-3
CASSLKRDSYTDTQYF
TGTGCCAGCAGTCTAAAGAGGGACTCCTACACAGATACGCAGTATTTT
>.|.|TRBV6-2/TRBV6-3|TRBJ2-1
CASSYDLANEQFF
TGTGCCAGCAGTTACGACCTAGCGAATGAGCAGTTCTTC
>.|TRBD2|TRBV18|TRBJ2-1
CASSPPYSGRSEQFF
TGTGCCAGCTCACCACCCTATAGCGGGAGAAGTGAGCAGTTCTTC
>.|TRBD1|TRBV5-1|TRBJ1-1
CASSLSDRDHTEAFF
TGCGCCAGCAGCCTATCCGACAGGGACCACACTGAAGCTTTCTTT
>few|.|TRBV28|TRBJ1-3
CASSFPGPGNTIYF
TGTGCCAGCAGTTTTCCAGGGCCTGGAAACACCATATATTTT
>once|TRBD2|TRBV11-3|TRBJ2-3
CASSPGLVYTDTQYF
TGTGCCAGCAGCCCGGGACTAGTGTACACAGATACGCAGTATTTT
>.|.|TRBV19|TRBJ2-4
CASSILARGIQYF
TGTGCCAGTAGTATTCTCGCCAGGGGAATTCAGTACTTC
>.|.|TRBV5-1|TRBJ2-1
CASSTASGIPYNEQFF
TGCGCCAGCAGCACTGCGAGCGGCATACCCTACAATGAGCAGTTCTTC
>once|.|TRBV7-9|TRBJ2-7
CASSLGESSVSYEQYF
TGTGCCAGCAGCTTAGGCGAGTCTAGCGTCTCCTACGAGCAGTACTTC
>.|TRBD2|TRBV9|TRBJ2-6
CASRGGLVSGANVLTF
TGTGCCAGCAGGGGTGGACTAGTCTCTGGGGCCAACGTCCTGACTTTC
>.|TRBD1|TRBV18|TRBJ1-1
CASSVAGGGLNTEAFF
TGTGCCAGCTCAGTCGCAGGGGGCGGGTTGAACACTGAAGCTTTCTTT
>.|.|TRBV4-1|TRBJ2-2
CASSQGQNTGELFF
TGCGCCAGCAGCCAAGGGCAGAACACCGGGGAGCTGTTTTTT
>.|TRBD1|TRBV28|TRBJ1-3
CASSSQANRGTGSSWNTIYF
TGTGCCAGCAGTTCTCAAGCGAATCGCGGGACAGGGAGCTCTTGGAACACCATATATTTT
>.|.|TRBV10-2|TRBJ2-1
CASWAPYNEQFF
TGCGCCAGTTGGGCGCCCTACAATGAGCAGTTCTTC
>.|TRBD1|TRBV6-5|TRBJ2-1
CASSPPTGTYNEQFF
TGTGCCAGCAGTCCCCCGACAGGGACCTACAATGAGCAGTTCTTC
>.|.|TRBV11-2|TRBJ1-3
CASSLGAISGNTIYF
TGTGCCAGCAGCTTGGGGGCAATCTCTGGAAACACCATATATTTT
>.|.|TRBV12-2|TRBJ1-1
CASRFNRGKMVNTEAFF
TGTGCAAGTCGCTTTAACAGGGGAAAGATGGTGAACACTGAAGCTTTCTTT